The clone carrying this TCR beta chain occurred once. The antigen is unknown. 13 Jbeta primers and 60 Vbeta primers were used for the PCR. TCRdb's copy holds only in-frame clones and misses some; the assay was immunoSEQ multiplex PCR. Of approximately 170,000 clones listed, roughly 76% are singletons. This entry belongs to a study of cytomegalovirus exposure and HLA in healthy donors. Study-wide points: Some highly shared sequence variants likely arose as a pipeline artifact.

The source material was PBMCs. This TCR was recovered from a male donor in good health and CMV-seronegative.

The DNA for the CDR3 is TGCGCCAGCAGCTGGCAGGGGGATGGAACTGAAGCTTTCTTT. It yields the protein CASSWQGDGTEAFF. This chain joins TRBV5-1 and TRBJ1-1; TRBD1 matches 7 bases. Germline CDR1 and CDR2: SGHRS and YFSETQ. This CDR3 contains 14 residues. J gave up 5 bases and V 3 bases, and 7 bases lay outside the gene matches.